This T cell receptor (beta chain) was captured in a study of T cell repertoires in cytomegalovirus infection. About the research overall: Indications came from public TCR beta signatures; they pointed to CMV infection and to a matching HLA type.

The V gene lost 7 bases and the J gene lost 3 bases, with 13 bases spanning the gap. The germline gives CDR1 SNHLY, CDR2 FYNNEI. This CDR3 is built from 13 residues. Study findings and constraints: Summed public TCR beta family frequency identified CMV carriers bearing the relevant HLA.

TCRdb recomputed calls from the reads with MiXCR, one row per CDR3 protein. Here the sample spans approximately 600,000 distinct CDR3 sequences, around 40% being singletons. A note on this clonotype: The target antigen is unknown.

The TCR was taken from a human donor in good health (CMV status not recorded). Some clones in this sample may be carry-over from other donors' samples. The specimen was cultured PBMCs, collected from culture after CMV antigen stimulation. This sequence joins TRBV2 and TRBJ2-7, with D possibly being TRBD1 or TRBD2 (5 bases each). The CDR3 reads CASTLGVDYEQYF. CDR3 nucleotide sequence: TGTGCCAGCACCCTGGGGGTGGACTACGAGCAGTACTTC.